This TCR beta chain was found in a study of T-cell reconstitution after alpha-beta-depleted transplantation in children. Whole-study findings and limits: Where some patients showed high TCRbeta diversity at day 60, it came from recipient T cells and thymic progenitors that had survived. Newly produced T cells mostly accounted for T-cell counts and diversity one year post-transplant. Expanded graft clones numbering several hundred reportedly gave rise to alpha-beta T cells about two months after transplant.

As for this clonotype: The target antigen is unknown.

Unique molecular identifiers were used to barcode this TCRbeta library. TCRdb redid the calling of the PCR reads with MiXCR, one entry per CDR3 protein. Of a few hundred thousand distinct CDR3 sequences listed, around 10% were seen once; the top ten hold roughly 7%. This CDR3 comprises 15 residues. The germline gives CDR1 SGHTA, CDR2 FQGNSA. V lost 4 bases to trimming and J lost 2 bases; unmatched junction nucleotides: 8. Specimen: PBMCs, collected before TCRalphabeta/CD19-depleted stem cell transplant. This TCR was sampled from a boy younger than two with acute myeloid leukemia, due to receive a stem cell transplant. This rearrangement joins TRBV7-2 to TRBJ2-7, with TRBD1 identical over 7 bases. The DNA for the CDR3 is TGTGCCAGCAGCTCCGACAGGGTTGGGACCTACGAGCAGTACTTC. Its protein product is CASSSDRVGTYEQYF.